The 3 T cell receptor beta chains listed next were all sequenced from one sample in a study of beta chain features in type 1 diabetes (dated by TCRdb to 2016 to 2019). Library preparation used the immunoSEQ multiplex PCR assay. All of the isolated RNA was reverse transcribed with the High Capacity cDNA Reverse Transcription Kit, so expressed TCRB transcripts were sequenced. Imported from immuneACCESS, the table was reduced by TCRdb to in-frame sequences with V and J called. These copies leave out some clones; in studies compared against another copy, an unresolved V gene accounts for under half, and the cause of the remainder is not known. Here the sample has more than 150,000 clones; 7% to 10% occur a single time. Of the sample, around 2.5% falls within the top ten clones. The sample consisted of central memory CD4+ T cells from blood. These receptors came from a woman aged 18-29 years in good health.

This clone was seen a few times. The gene calls are TRBV11-3 and TRBJ1-1; D not certain. V lost 7 bases and J lost 1, with 13 bases in between. The V gene's germline CDR1 is SGHNT and CDR2 YENEEA. The CDR3 contains 14 residues. The CDR3, as DNA: TGTGCCAGCACGGGCGGGCGGACGAACACTGAAGCTTTCTTT. It yields the protein CASTGGRTNTEAFF.

This clone showed up many times. The chain employs TRBV7-2 and TRBJ2-1; 13 positions agree with TRBD2. Germline V gene sequence: CDR1 SGHTA, CDR2 FQGNSA. Unmatched junction bases numbered 4, after V lost 5 bases and J lost 3 bases. The CDR3 length is 16 residues. The DNA for the CDR3 is TGTGCCAGCAGCCCCTGGACTAGCGGGAGCTACAATGAGCAGTTCTTC. Its translation: CASSPWTSGSYNEQFF.

The chain is built from TRBV5-4 and TRBJ2-7, with 11 positions matching TRBD2. Trimming removed 5 bases from V and 3 bases from J; junction bases left unmatched: 7. The CDR3 length is 15 residues. Germline V lookup: CDR1 SGHNT, CDR2 YYREEE (reference sequence). The DNA for the CDR3 is TGTGCCAGCAGTTATGGGACTAGCGGAGACTACGAGCAGTACTTC. It specifies CASSYGTSGDYEQYF. Together with reference TRBV5-4 and TRBJ2-7, the CDR3 gives the full variable domain: ETGVTQSPTHLIKTRGQQVTLRCSSQSGHNTVSWYQQALGQGPQFIFQYYREEENGRGNFPPRFSGLQFPNYSSELNVNALELDDSALYLCASSYGTSGDYEQYFGPGTRLTVT.